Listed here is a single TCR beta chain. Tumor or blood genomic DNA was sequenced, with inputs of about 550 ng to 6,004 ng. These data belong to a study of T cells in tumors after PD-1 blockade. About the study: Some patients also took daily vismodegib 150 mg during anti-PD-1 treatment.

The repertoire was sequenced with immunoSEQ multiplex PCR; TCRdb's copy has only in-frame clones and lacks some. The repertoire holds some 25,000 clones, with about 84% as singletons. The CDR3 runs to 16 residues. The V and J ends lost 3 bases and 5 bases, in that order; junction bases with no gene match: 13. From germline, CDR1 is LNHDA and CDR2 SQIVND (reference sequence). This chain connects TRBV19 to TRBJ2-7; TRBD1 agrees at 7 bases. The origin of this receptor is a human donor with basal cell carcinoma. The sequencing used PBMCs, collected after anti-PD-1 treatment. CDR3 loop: CASSISGRQGGNEQYF. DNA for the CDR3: TGTGCCAGTAGTATTTCAGGACGACAGGGTGGCAACGAGCAGTACTTC.